A single sample is the source of the 12 T cell receptor beta chains below, sequenced in a study of cytomegalovirus exposure and HLA in healthy donors. The PCR ran on 60 Vbeta and 13 Jbeta primers. Profiled with immunoSEQ multiplex PCR; TCRdb holds only in-frame clones, not every one. This table has 200,000 to 250,000 clones, more than 60% appearing once. The sample taken for sequencing was PBMCs. These receptors all stem from a woman aged 60-70 years in good health and CMV-seropositive.

The rearrangement joins TRBV9 to TRBJ2-1, with TRBD2 matching 9 bases. V lost 0 bases to trimming and J lost 9 bases; unmatched junction nucleotides: 16. CDR3 length: 18 residues. Germline loops: CDR1 SGDLS, CDR2 YYNGEE. CDR3 residues: CASSVVGAGGPFGGEQFF. In nucleotides, the CDR3 is TGTGCCAGCAGCGTAGTAGGAGCGGGGGGCCCATTTGGGGGTGAGCAGTTCTTC.

This clone was recorded a few times. A read error may account for a junction end that differs from germline. The V and J genes are TRBV28 and TRBJ2-7, with 8 bases lining up with TRBD2. This CDR3 comprises 14 residues. Germline V gene data show CDR1 as MDHEN and CDR2 as SYDVKM. For the CDR3, the DNA is TGTGCCAGCAGGGGGTCTTTGGGGGGGACTAGTTGTTTCTTC. Encoded protein: CASRGSLGGTSCFF.

This chain uses TRBV2 with TRBJ2-7; 7 nucleotides align to TRBD2. J was trimmed by 7 bases and V by 0 bases; bases with no gene match: 0. Germline lookup yields CDR1 SNHLY and CDR2 FYNNEI. The CDR3 runs 12 residues. DNA for the CDR3: TGTGCCAGCAGTGAAGCGCGGGGGGAGCAGTACTTC. Amino acids: CASSEARGEQYF.

The chain carries TRBV7-2 and TRBJ1-6; a possible D gene is TRBD1 (5 bases). CDR1 SGHTA and CDR2 FQGNSA come from the germline V gene. The germline V and J ends were trimmed by 2 bases and 3 bases, with 11 bases remaining between them. The CDR3 totals 16 residues. Here the CDR3 DNA reads TGTGCCAGCAGCTTATACTCCGGGGGCTATAATTCACCCCTCCACTTT. Translation gives CASSLYSGGYNSPLHF.

Remarks on this clone: This CDR3 is missing its conserved last phenylalanine or tryptophan, likely due to a read error. V usage is TRBV18 and J usage is TRBJ1-3, with 7 bases matching TRBD1. Germline V gives CDR1 KGHSH, CDR2 LQKENI. The CDR3 spans 16 residues. V was pared by 3 bases and J by 2 bases, with 7 bases of the junction left unmatched. The CDR3 DNA sequence: TGTGCCAGCTCACCCAGGGAACAGGGGCCTGGAAACACCATATATCTT. Its protein product is CASSPREQGPGNTIYL.

This chain uses TRBV7-8 with TRBJ2-5, with 9 bases aligning to TRBD1. The CDR3 consists of 15 residues. From germline, CDR1 is SGHVS and CDR2 FQNEAQ. Trimming cost V 4 bases and J 3 bases; bases outside gene matches: 6. This CDR3 reads CASSSRTGGEETQYF. The DNA for the CDR3 is TGTGCCAGCAGCTCAAGAACAGGGGGCGAAGAGACCCAGTACTTC.

The table lists this clone with a count of one. V is TRBV4-1 and J is TRBJ2-7; TRBD1 aligns across 11 bases. In germline, CDR1 is MGHRA, CDR2 YSYEKL. The CDR3 has 17 residues. V was clipped by 0 bases and J by 5 bases; unmatched bases: 9. Written as DNA, the CDR3 is TGCGCCAGCAGCCAAGAGAAGGGGACAGGGGGTTGGAACGAGCAGTACTTC. As protein: CASSQEKGTGGWNEQYF.

The V call is TRBV5-1, the J call TRBJ1-3; D gene ambiguous. The V gene lost 0 bases and the J gene lost 0 bases, with 10 bases spanning the gap. CDR3 length: 16 residues. Germline V gives CDR1 SGHRS, CDR2 YFSETQ. CDR3 region: CASSLAGGTSGNTIYF. CDR3 sequence (DNA): TGCGCCAGCAGCTTGGCAGGTGGCACCTCTGGAAACACCATATATTTT.

This rearrangement joins TRBV6-5 to TRBJ1-1, with 7 bases that match TRBD1. CDR1 MNHEY and CDR2 SVGAGI come from the germline V gene. V was clipped by 2 bases and J by 5 bases; unmatched bases: 8. This CDR3 has 15 residues. This chain's CDR3 is CASSYQQGRGTEAFF. The CDR3 DNA follows: TGTGCCAGCAGTTACCAACAGGGGAGAGGGACTGAAGCTTTCTTT.

This sequence joins TRBV30 and TRBJ2-7, with D possibly matching TRBD2 (5 bases). CDR3 length: 13 amino acids. CDR1 is GTSNPN, CDR2 SVGIG, per germline (reference sequence). Trimming stripped 2 bases from V and 2 bases from J, with 10 bases between. The CDR3 coding sequence is TGTGCCTGGAGTCGAGGAGGTCCCTACGAGCAGTACTTC. This gives the protein CAWSRGGPYEQYF.

J is TRBJ2-3 and V is TRBV7-2; 9 nucleotides agree with TRBD2. The CDR3 contains 13 residues. Germline lookup yields CDR1 SGHTA and CDR2 FQGNSA. CDR3 coding DNA: TGTGCTACGGCGGGGGGGAACTTGGGGACGCAGTATTTT. Translation gives CATAGGNLGTQYF.

This rearrangement joins TRBV5-6 to TRBJ2-1; 9 nucleotides align to TRBD1. With V trimmed by 4 bases and J by 2 bases, 4 bases remained unmatched. From germline, CDR1 is SGHDT and CDR2 YYEEEE. The CDR3 sequence is 15 residues long. The CDR3 is CASSVQGAPYNEQFF. The CDR3 DNA is TGTGCCAGCAGCGTACAGGGGGCCCCCTACAATGAGCAGTTCTTC.